This TCR beta chain was sequenced in a study of blood T cell repertoires in COVID-19. Data came from immunoSEQ multiplex PCR; TCRdb stores just in-frame clones and leaves some out. The table shows around 190,000 clones, with around nine tenths occurring only once. Germline V gene data show CDR1 as PRHDT and CDR2 as FYEKMQ (reference sequence). The CDR3 contains 11 residues. V was clipped by 6 bases and J by 5 bases, with 4 bases between them. V is TRBV13 and J is TRBJ1-4; no clear D. The receptor was isolated from a man aged 45-65 years with COVID-19, enrolled during active disease. Sequencing was done on a sample of peripheral blood. The CDR3 spells CASSLNEKLFF. CDR3 DNA sequence: TGTGCCAGCAGTCTGAATGAAAAACTGTTTTTT.